This T cell receptor beta chain was found in a study of identical twins. Looked up from germline, CDR1 is MNHNS and CDR2 is SASEGT. With 6 bases clipped from V and 9 bases from J, the junction kept 12 bases outside the gene matches. The CDR3 contains 15 residues. A template switching step contributed a universal primer site, while unique molecular identifiers were present in the cDNA. TCRdb re-derived calls from the 5' RACE reads in MiXCR, one entry per CDR3 protein. The sample includes a few hundred thousand distinct CDR3 sequences, about 13% of them seen just once. This sample also appeared in a second study, on yellow fever vaccine responses in identical twins.

This sequence originates from a woman younger than 35 in good health. Sequencing input: memory (CD45RO+) T cells sorted from blood. The chain uses TRBV6-1 and TRBJ2-1, with TRBD2 matching 9 bases. CDR3: CASRPGLAGGVEQFF. CDR3 nucleotides: TGTGCCAGCAGACCTGGGCTGGCGGGGGGGGTTGAGCAGTTCTTC.